The 3 T cell receptor beta chains reported below all come from one sample, sequenced in a study of beta chain features in type 1 diabetes. Every isolated RNA sample was fully reverse transcribed, so sequencing captured expressed TCRB transcripts. The data were produced by immunoSEQ multiplex PCR, yet TCRdb's version contains in-frame clones alone and is incomplete. The sample includes a few hundred thousand clones, more than 13% seen only once; the top ten take approximately 0.019%. Sequencing was done on a sample of naive CD4+ T cells from blood. All receptors come from a woman in her late teens or twenties in good health.

The genes are TRBV19 and TRBJ1-1; D is possibly TRBD1 (5 bases). Deletions cut 1 base from V and 3 bases from J, with 9 bases between. In germline, CDR1 is LNHDA, CDR2 SQIVND (reference sequence). The CDR3 spans 14 residues. This CDR3 reads CASSIAIQDTEAFF. CDR3 nucleotide sequence: TGTGCCAGTAGTATAGCGATACAGGACACTGAAGCTTTCTTT.

This clone came up a few times. V is TRBV29-1 and J is TRBJ2-1; possible D gene TRBD2, 5 bases. The length of the CDR3 is 14 residues. Trimming took off 4 bases at V and 4 bases at J, with 14 bases between the two ends. Germline V lookup: CDR1 SQVTM, CDR2 ANQGSEA. As DNA, the CDR3 is TGCAGCGTTGCACCAGCGGCCTATTACAATGAGCAGTTCTTC. It codes for CSVAPAAYYNEQFF.

This clone has more than one count but fewer than ten. The chain uses TRBV9 and TRBJ1-5; no clear D. Trimming cost V 0 bases and J 7 bases, with 8 bases left between them. The CDR3 runs to 13 residues. Germline V lookup: CDR1 SGDLS, CDR2 YYNGEE. In DNA form, the CDR3 reads TGTGCCAGCAGCGTAGGGCCGGGGCAGCCCCAGCATTTT. Protein: CASSVGPGQPQHF.